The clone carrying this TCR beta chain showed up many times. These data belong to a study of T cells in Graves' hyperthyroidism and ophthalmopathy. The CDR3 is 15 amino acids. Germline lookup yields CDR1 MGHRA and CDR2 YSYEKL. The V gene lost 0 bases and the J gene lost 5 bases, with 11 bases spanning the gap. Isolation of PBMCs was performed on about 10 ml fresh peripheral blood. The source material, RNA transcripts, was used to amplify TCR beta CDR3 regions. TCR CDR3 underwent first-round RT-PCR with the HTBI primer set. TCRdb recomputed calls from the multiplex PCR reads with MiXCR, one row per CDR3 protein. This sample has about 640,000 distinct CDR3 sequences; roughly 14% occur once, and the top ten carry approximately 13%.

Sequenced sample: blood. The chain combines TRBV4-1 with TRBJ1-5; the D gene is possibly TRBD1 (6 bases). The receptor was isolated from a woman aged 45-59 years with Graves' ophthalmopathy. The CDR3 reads CASSQDPDRDQPQHF. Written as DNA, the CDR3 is TGCGCCAGCAGCCAAGATCCGGACAGAGATCAGCCCCAGCATTTT.